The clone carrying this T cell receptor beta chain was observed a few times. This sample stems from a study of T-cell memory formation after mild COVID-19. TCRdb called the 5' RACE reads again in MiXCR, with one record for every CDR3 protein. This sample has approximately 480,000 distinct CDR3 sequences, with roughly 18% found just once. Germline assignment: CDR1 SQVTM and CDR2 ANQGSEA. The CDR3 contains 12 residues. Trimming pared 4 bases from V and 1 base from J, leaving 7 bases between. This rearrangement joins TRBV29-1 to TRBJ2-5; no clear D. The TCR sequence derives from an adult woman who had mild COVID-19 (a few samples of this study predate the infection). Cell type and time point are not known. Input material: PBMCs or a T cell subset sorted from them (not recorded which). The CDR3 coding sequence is TGCAGCGTTGGACAAGGCCAAGAGACCCAGTACTTC. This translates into CSVGQGQETQYF.